This TCR beta chain was captured by sequencing in a study of post-analysis software for immune sequencing data. Overall study findings and caveats: The study found significantly lower normalized Chao1 diversity in multiple sclerosis patients than in controls.

This clonotype was counted between two and nine times. Its target is not known. TCR beta cDNA libraries included unique molecular identifiers. TCRdb reprocessed the PCR reads with MiXCR, giving one entry per CDR3 protein. The sample lists 150,000 to 200,000 distinct CDR3 sequences, approximately 30% seen once, with more than 1.3% in the top ten. This receptor was obtained from a girl aged 5 to 17 with multiple sclerosis. Sequenced material: blood.

The CDR3 nucleotides are TGTGCCAGCTCACCACCGCTTTTCTATGAGCAGTTCTTC. Translated, it gives CASSPPLFYEQFF. The chain uses TRBV18 and TRBJ2-1, with unresolved D. Per the germline V gene, CDR1 is KGHSH and CDR2 is LQKENI. With 0 bases removed from V and 8 bases from J, the gap between germline ends came to 8 bases. This CDR3 is built from 13 residues.